Below, 23 T cell receptor beta chains from the same sample are listed, as sequenced in a study of cytomegalovirus exposure and HLA in healthy donors. The PCR ran on 60 Vbeta and 13 Jbeta primers. The data were produced by immunoSEQ multiplex PCR, yet TCRdb's version contains in-frame clones alone and is incomplete. The sample consists of hundreds of thousands of clones, approximately 80% of them appearing once. Sequencing was carried out using PBMCs. The receptors were sampled from a man aged 30-40 years in good health and CMV-seronegative.

The V call is TRBV6-1, the J call TRBJ2-1; 7 positions agree with TRBD1. V dropped 7 bases and J dropped 4; count of bases not matched to a gene: 7. Germline values: CDR1 MNHNS, CDR2 SASEGT. The CDR3 spans 14 residues. The CDR3 nucleotides are TGTGCCAGCACGGTAAGGGGGCTTTACAATGAGCAGTTCTTC. Translating it yields CASTVRGLYNEQFF.

The chain joins TRBV11-2 to TRBJ1-1, with 9 bases identical to TRBD1. Germline CDR1 reads SGHAT; CDR2 reads FQNNGV. This CDR3 region has 14 residues. After removal of 5 bases from V and 10 bases from J, the junction contained 11 bases not matched to a gene. The DNA of the CDR3 is TGTGCCAGCAGCCGACAGGGACAGGGCGGGGGAGCTTTCTTT. Translation gives CASSRQGQGGGAFF. The whole variable domain, filled in from reference TRBV11-2 and TRBJ1-1, reads EAGVAQSPRYKIIEKRQSVAFWCNPISGHATLYWYQQILGQGPKLLIQFQNNGVVDDSQLPKDRFSAERLKGVDSTLKIQPAKLEDSAVYLCASSRQGQGGGAFFGQGTRLTVV.

This chain uses TRBV6-6 with TRBJ1-5, with 9 bases lining up with TRBD1. Trimming took 8 bases from V and 5 from J; bases not matched to a gene: 13. In germline, CDR1 is MNHNY, CDR2 SVGAGI (reference sequence). This CDR3 is built from 16 residues. The DNA for the CDR3 is TGTGCCAGCGGAGACCCACAGGGGGCGCGAGATCAGCCCCAGCATTTT. Translating it yields CASGDPQGARDQPQHF.

The gene calls are TRBV9 and TRBJ2-3; perhaps TRBD1 as D (8 bases). CDR1 and CDR2 (germline): SGDLS, YYNGEE. Trimming stripped 3 bases from V and 4 bases from J, with 12 bases between. CDR3 length: 14 amino acids. CDR3 nucleotide sequence: TGTGCCAGCAGCGGCACAGGGGGGGCAGATACGCAGTATTTT. It translates to CASSGTGGADTQYF.

The chain is built from TRBV10-3 and TRBJ1-1; 12 bases fit TRBD1. V dropped 3 bases and J dropped 3; count of bases not matched to a gene: 11. The length of the CDR3 is 18 residues. Looked up from germline, CDR1 is ENHRY and CDR2 is SYGVKD. Written as DNA, the CDR3 is TGTGCCATCAGTGAACCGGGACAGGGGGCGGGGGTCTACACTGAAGCTTTCTTT. It is translated as CAISEPGQGAGVYTEAFF.

J is TRBJ1-6 and V is TRBV14, with TRBD1 as a possible D gene (6 bases). Germline values: CDR1 SGHDN, CDR2 FVKESK. The V gene lost 6 bases and the J gene lost 7 bases, with 13 bases spanning the gap. CDR3 length: 14 amino acids. The CDR3 is CASRGAGANSPLHF. Written as DNA, the CDR3 is TGTGCCAGCAGAGGAGCAGGGGCCAATTCACCCCTCCACTTT.

This rearrangement joins TRBV9 to TRBJ1-6; the D gene is possibly TRBD1 (5 bases). Between the trimmed V and J ends, which lost 0 bases and 9 bases, there was a span of 13 bases. This CDR3 spans 15 amino acids. Germline V gene sequence: CDR1 SGDLS, CDR2 YYNGEE. The DNA of the CDR3 is TGTGCCAGCAGCGTAGGAAGGGGAACCCTTTCACCCCTCCACTTT. Translation gives CASSVGRGTLSPLHF. Full variable domain (rest looked up from reference TRBV9 and TRBJ1-6): DSGVTQTPKHLITATGQRVTLRCSPRSGDLSVYWYQQSLDQGLQFLIQYYNGEERAKGNILERFSAQQFPDLHSELNLSSLELGDSALYFCASSVGRGTLSPLHFGNGTRLTVT.

J is TRBJ1-6 and V is TRBV5-4, with 8 bases identical to TRBD1. J gave up 0 bases and V 5 bases, and 4 bases lay outside the gene matches. The CDR3 covers 16 residues. Germline CDR1 SGHNT, CDR2 YYREEE (reference sequence). The CDR3 protein is CASRKDRASYNSPLHF. CDR3 coding DNA: TGTGCCAGCAGAAAGGACAGGGCCTCCTATAATTCACCCCTCCACTTT.

V and J are TRBV9 and TRBJ1-6; the match to TRBD1 covers 8 bases. CDR1 and CDR2 from the germline V gene are SGDLS and YYNGEE. CDR3 length equals 15 residues. V lost 3 bases, J lost 6 bases, and 5 bases stayed unmatched. The CDR3 sequence is CASSEGTGSNSPLHF. In DNA, the CDR3 is TGTGCCAGCAGCGAGGGGACAGGCAGTAATTCACCCCTCCACTTT.

J is TRBJ1-6 and V is TRBV28; possibly TRBD1 for D (6 bases). Germline V lookup: CDR1 MDHEN, CDR2 SYDVKM. The CDR3 extends over 18 amino acids. V dropped 10 bases and J dropped 1 base, with 23 bases sitting between them. The CDR3 region is CATSDRTRRLSYNSPLHF. CDR3 DNA: TGTGCCACCTCTGACAGGACCAGGCGATTGTCCTATAATTCACCCCTCCACTTT.

The chain uses TRBV4-3 and TRBJ2-5, with 11 bases fitting TRBD2. The trim removed 0 bases at V and 4 bases at J, leaving 7 bases unmatched. CDR1 is LGHNA, CDR2 YSLEER, per germline. This CDR3 has 17 amino acids. The CDR3 sequence is CASSQDKLAGGPETQYF. The CDR3 nucleotides read TGCGCCAGCAGCCAAGATAAGCTAGCGGGGGGCCCAGAGACCCAGTACTTC.

The chain recombines TRBV6-6 with TRBJ2-1; D is possibly TRBD1 (6 bases). V was trimmed by 2 bases and J by 1 base, leaving 6 bases between them. This CDR3 is 14 amino acids long. Germline V gene data show CDR1 as MNHNY and CDR2 as SVGAGI (reference sequence). This CDR3 reads CASSYDRSYNEQFF. Written as DNA, the CDR3 is TGTGCCAGCAGTTACGACAGGTCCTACAATGAGCAGTTCTTC.

The chain has TRBV4-2 and TRBJ2-7; D unclear. There are 15 residues in the CDR3. Looked up from germline, CDR1 is LGHNA and CDR2 is YNFKEQ. The V end lost 0 bases, the J end lost 5 bases, and 14 bases lay between the germline ends. CDR3 bases: TGTGCCAGCAGCCAAGATCGATTGCAGGTCCACGAGCAGTACTTC. It translates to CASSQDRLQVHEQYF.

This clone was observed a handful of times. The chain employs TRBV5-8 and TRBJ2-1; TRBD1 matches at 10 bases. The CDR3 is made up of 13 amino acids. CDR1 SGHTS and CDR2 YDEGEE come from the germline V gene. V lost 4 bases, J lost 8 bases, and 3 bases stayed unmatched. CDR3 sequence reads: CASSLGQGYEQFF. DNA of the CDR3: TGTGCCAGCAGCCTGGGACAGGGGTATGAGCAGTTCTTC.

This clone was picked up one time. The chain is built from TRBV18 and TRBJ1-4; 10 nucleotides match TRBD1. Trimming took 2 bases from V and 2 from J; bases not matched to a gene: 5. This CDR3 spans 17 amino acids. Germline assignment: CDR1 KGHSH and CDR2 LQKENI. The CDR3 region is CASSPLTGGTTNEKLFF. CDR3 DNA sequence: TGTGCCAGCTCACCATTGACAGGGGGCACGACTAATGAAAAACTGTTTTTT.

The chain links TRBV19 to TRBJ2-2; TRBD1 aligns across 9 bases. The germline gives CDR1 LNHDA, CDR2 SQIVND (reference sequence). Losses at the gene ends were 5 bases for V and 7 bases for J; bases not matched to a gene: 2. CDR3 size: 13 residues. CDR3 loop: CASSGQGHGELFF. The CDR3 DNA is TGTGCCAGTAGTGGACAGGGGCACGGGGAGCTGTTTTTT.

The J gene is TRBJ1-3, the V gene TRBV5-4; D is perhaps TRBD1 (6 bases). Germline-derived CDR1 and CDR2 are SGHNT and YYREEE (reference sequence). This CDR3 comprises 16 residues. Trimming left V 4 bases short and J 0 bases short, with 14 bases between. The CDR3 DNA is TGTGCCAGCAGCAGCGGCGGACAGCACTCTGGAAACACCATATATTTT. Translation gives CASSSGGQHSGNTIYF.

V and J are TRBV5-1 and TRBJ1-2, with unresolved D. The germline gives CDR1 SGHRS, CDR2 YFSETQ. This CDR3 spans 12 amino acids. V was cut by 4 bases and J by 1 base, with 5 bases left in between. The CDR3 DNA reads as TGCGCCAGCAGCCGGGATAACTATGGCTACACCTTC. Translating gives CASSRDNYGYTF.

The chain employs TRBV27 and TRBJ2-3; the match to TRBD2 covers 10 bases. The length of the CDR3 is 19 residues. The germline V gene encodes CDR1 MNHEY and CDR2 SMNVEV (reference sequence). Unmatched junction bases numbered 19, after V lost 7 bases and J lost 3 bases. Here the CDR3 reads CASTQGSFQLAGRTDTQYF. Written as DNA, the CDR3 is TGTGCCAGCACCCAGGGTTCGTTTCAACTAGCGGGAAGAACAGATACGCAGTATTTT.

V usage is TRBV19 and J usage is TRBJ2-5; tentatively, D is TRBD2 (6 bases). V dropped 3 bases and J dropped 5 bases, with 19 bases sitting between them. The V gene's germline CDR1 is LNHDA and CDR2 SQIVND (reference sequence). The CDR3 totals 16 residues. CDR3 sequence: CASSIFFGPSGETQYF. DNA of the CDR3: TGTGCCAGTAGTATTTTTTTCGGACCCAGCGGGGAGACCCAGTACTTC.

CDR3 coding DNA: TGTGCCAGCCTCAATCAGCCCCAGCATTTT. Translated, it gives CASLNQPQHF. The rearrangement links TRBV6-5 to TRBJ1-5; D unresolved. V lost 8 bases, J lost 3 bases, and 2 bases lay in between. This CDR3 comprises 10 residues. CDR1 is MNHEY and CDR2 is SVGAGI in the germline V gene.

This clone was found once. The chain joins TRBV27 to TRBJ2-7, with 8 positions matching TRBD2. The germline gives CDR1 MNHEY, CDR2 SMNVEV (reference sequence). There are 16 residues in the CDR3. The ends lost 6 bases at V and 3 bases at J; junction bases unmatched: 13. The CDR3 is CASRTGGPGEHYEQYF. As DNA, the CDR3 is TGTGCCAGCAGGACGGGAGGGCCAGGGGAGCACTACGAGCAGTACTTC.

The CDR3 region is CASSPSRSNEQFF. The CDR3 DNA is TGTGCCAGCAGCCCGTCGAGGTCCAATGAGCAGTTCTTC. The chain uses TRBV9 and TRBJ2-1, with D unclear. Germline V gene lookup returns CDR1 SGDLS and CDR2 YYNGEE. V was shortened by 4 bases and J by 6 bases, with 11 bases between the two germline ends. CDR3 length equals 13 residues.